The present T cell receptor (beta chain) was sequenced within a study of T cell changes during pregnancy in multiple sclerosis. This clone showed up just a few times. Sequenced by immunoSEQ multiplex PCR; TCRdb stores in-frame clones only, minus some. Of 40,000 to 50,000 clones detected, roughly 88% appear once; the ten largest clones hold less than 12%. V lost 3 bases, J lost 6 bases, and 16 bases lay in between. CDR1 is SGHDN and CDR2 is FVKESK in the germline V gene. The CDR3 is 15 residues long. This TCR was recovered from a female donor with multiple sclerosis, enrolled in a pregnancy study. The chain carries TRBV14 and TRBJ2-3; perhaps TRBD2 as D (6 bases). Source: CD8+ T cells from peripheral blood mononuclear cells, taken in the first trimester of pregnancy. As DNA, the CDR3 is TGTGCCAGCAGCCAGTTCCAGGGAGGTATGGATACGCAGTATTTT. As protein: CASSQFQGGMDTQYF.